Here is one TCR beta chain with its context. This sample is part of a study of blood T cell repertoires in COVID-19. Looking at the study overall: Researchers got acute and convalescent COVID-19 samples from the United States, Italy and Spain. PBMCs, B-cell-depleted T cells, or T cells provided the cDNA or gDNA that made up the material.

Per the authors' pipeline: Amplification of reference gene primers was used by the study to estimate nucleated cell counts. Profiling relied on immunoSEQ multiplex PCR, and the TCRdb table lists in-frame clones only, not all of them. V and J calls and clone size are those listed in that table; D and trimming were worked out from the DNA. This sample has 80,000 to 100,000 clones, with about 89% found just once. CDR1 SGHRS and CDR2 YFSETQ come from the germline V gene. The J segment lost 5 bases and the V segment lost 4 bases, leaving 9 bases of the junction unmatched. CDR3 length equals 14 residues. The sequence was obtained from a human donor in a cohort sampled during active COVID-19. The sequencing sample was made of peripheral blood. V and J are TRBV5-1 and TRBJ2-7; TRBD1 matches 7 bases. The DNA of the CDR3 is TGCGCCAGCAGCCAAGGACAGGCTGCCCACGAGCAGTACTTC. As protein: CASSQGQAAHEQYF.